This T cell receptor (beta chain) was obtained from a study of cytomegalovirus exposure and HLA in healthy donors. The study ran its PCR with 60 Vbeta and 13 Jbeta primers. The protocol was immunoSEQ multiplex PCR, while the TCRdb copy is restricted to in-frame clones and leaves out a portion. The table shows about 150,000 clones, with about 10% occurring only once. The V segment lost 5 bases and the J segment 5 bases; nucleotides outside the gene matches: 5. Germline V gene data show CDR1 as SQVTM and CDR2 as ANQGSEA. The CDR3 is 12 residues long. This clone was found a few times. This receptor was taken from a middle-aged man in good health and CMV-seronegative. The rearrangement joins TRBV29-1 to TRBJ2-5; 7 bases are shared with TRBD1. What was sequenced was PBMCs. The CDR3 reads CSVRQGWETQYF. The DNA for the CDR3 is TGCAGCGTTCGACAGGGATGGGAGACCCAGTACTTC.